This T cell receptor (beta chain) is drawn from a study of blood T cells in healthy people across ages. The study, taken as a whole, reports: TCR beta diversity tracked closely with naive T cell percentage.

The use of a sample-barcoded 5' primer and a J-beta primer mix characterized a second PCR of roughly 6 to 11 cycles. Using its own MiXCR run on the 5' RACE reads, TCRdb lists one record per CDR3 protein. This sample yields under 2 million distinct CDR3 sequences, of which about 31% are seen a single time; approximately 11% belongs to the top ten. For this clonotype: Its specificity is unknown. With a much larger clone just one base away, this may be a read error.

Sequenced: blood. The receptor was derived from a woman aged 25 to 39 in good health.

CDR3 region: CSVNTGTLSCGYTF. CDR3 coding DNA: TGCAGCGTTAATACAGGGACCCTAAGCTGTGGCTACACCTTC. This chain connects TRBV29-1 to TRBJ1-2, with D maybe TRBD1 (6 bases). CDR1 and CDR2 from the germline V gene are SQVTM and ANQGSEA. V lost 5 bases and J 7 bases, leaving 20 bases between the germline ends. The CDR3 has 14 amino acids.